The clone carrying this TCR beta chain was counted a few times. Antigen unknown. The CDR3 is 14 amino acids. Germline V gene lookup returns CDR1 LNHDA and CDR2 SQIVND (reference sequence). The V gene lost 3 bases and the J gene lost 6 bases, with 11 bases spanning the gap. Sequencing was done on patients that had shown CD8+CD57+ cell expansion by flow cytometry. Every one of the patients had aplastic anemia (severe, acquired). The entry originates in a study of CD8+CD57+ T cells in acquired aplastic anemia. Turning to the study itself: The DNA of sorted CD4+ and CD8+ cells averaged roughly 3 ug.

Study-wide results and caveats: No significant difference in CD8+ Simpson's diversity was found between patients and controls.

CDR3 and TCR beta VDJ profiling relied on a genomic DNA template. TCRdb redid the calling of the reads with MiXCR, one entry per CDR3 protein. The sample consists of approximately 470,000 distinct CDR3 sequences, under 40% of them appearing once. What was sequenced was sorted CD4+, CD8+, or CD8+CD57+ T cells (not recorded which) from PBMCs. The origin of this receptor is a human donor with aplastic anemia. The chain joins TRBV19 to TRBJ2-2; possible D gene TRBD2, 6 bases. As DNA, the CDR3 is TGTGCCAGTAGTATGAGGGACTCGGCCGGGGAGCTGTTTTTT. It specifies CASSMRDSAGELFF.